Each of the 19 T cell receptor beta chains below was sequenced from the same sample in a study of graft-versus-host responses after intestinal transplantation. Data came from immunoSEQ multiplex PCR; TCRdb stores just in-frame clones and leaves some out. This table holds 90,000 to 150,000 clones, roughly 96% found once. These receptors lack a known antigen. The specimen comprised unstimulated CD8+ T cells sorted from spleen or lymph node cells, sampled before intestinal transplant. The receptors come from a human donor who received an intestinal transplant.

The genes are TRBV19 and TRBJ1-5; TRBD1 matches at 8 bases. Germline assignment: CDR1 LNHDA and CDR2 SQIVND (reference sequence). V shed 5 bases and J 6 bases; nucleotides not matched to a gene: 6. This CDR3 is built from 14 residues. DNA of the CDR3: TGTGCCAGTAGTTGGGGGCAGGGGGCTCAGCCCCAGCATTTT. It specifies CASSWGQGAQPQHF.

This clone appeared a single time. This chain connects TRBV7-2 to TRBJ2-7; 7 nucleotides align to TRBD2. V lost 3 bases, J lost 3 bases, and 5 bases stayed unmatched. This CDR3 spans 14 amino acids. Looked up from germline, CDR1 is SGHTA and CDR2 is FQGNSA. The CDR3 region is CASSLGAGLYEQYF. The CDR3 region has the DNA TGTGCCAGCAGCTTGGGAGCGGGACTCTACGAGCAGTACTTC.

The chain uses TRBV9 and TRBJ2-2; unclear D gene. V was trimmed by 4 bases and J by 1 base, leaving 11 bases between them. The CDR3 spans 15 residues. CDR1 and CDR2 from the germline V gene are SGDLS and YYNGEE. CDR3 DNA: TGTGCCAGCAGCCTTTCGTCAGGGAACACCGGGGAGCTGTTTTTT. Its translation: CASSLSSGNTGELFF.

The chain employs TRBV28 and TRBJ2-2; 16 bases agree with TRBD2. The CDR3 contains 18 residues. In germline, CDR1 is MDHEN, CDR2 SYDVKM. With 6 bases clipped from V and 5 bases from J, the junction kept 9 bases outside the gene matches. CDR3 bases: TGTGCCAGCAGCCTGGGACTAGCGGGAGGGCCAGGAACCGGGGAGCTGTTTTTT. Protein: CASSLGLAGGPGTGELFF.

Details on this clone: Other nucleotide sequences from this sample produce the same CDR3. The gene calls are TRBV27 and TRBJ1-5, with D unclear. V shed 3 bases and J shed 2 bases, with 5 bases lying between them. The CDR3 loop spans 13 amino acids. Germline loops: CDR1 MNHEY, CDR2 SMNVEV (reference sequence). The CDR3 spells CASSLSGNQPQHF. The CDR3 DNA follows: TGTGCCAGCAGTTTGTCCGGCAATCAGCCCCAGCATTTT.

The gene calls are TRBV9 and TRBJ2-1, with TRBD2 as a possible D gene (6 bases). Trimming pared 3 bases from V and 8 bases from J, leaving 24 bases between. This CDR3 region has 17 residues. Germline V lookup: CDR1 SGDLS, CDR2 YYNGEE. Here the CDR3 reads CASSAGPPDGSLHEQFF. The CDR3 DNA reads as TGTGCCAGCAGCGCCGGCCCCCCGGACGGGAGTCTCCATGAGCAGTTCTTC.

The chain has TRBV19 and TRBJ1-5, with D hard to call. The CDR3 is made up of 14 amino acids. Trimming left V 3 bases short and J 3 bases short, with 9 bases between. The germline CDR1 and CDR2 sequences are LNHDA and SQIVND (reference sequence). CDR3 nucleotide sequence: TGTGCCAGTAGTATCTTCTACGACAATCAGCCCCAGCATTTT. This codes for CASSIFYDNQPQHF.

V and J are TRBV18 and TRBJ2-1; D uncertain. The V and J ends lost 2 bases and 3 bases respectively, with 14 bases between them. Germline CDR1 is KGHSH and CDR2 is LQKENI. The CDR3 sequence is 16 residues long. The CDR3 is CASSPGNTLLYNEQFF. For the CDR3, the DNA is TGTGCCAGCTCACCAGGGAACACCCTCCTCTACAATGAGCAGTTCTTC. Combining the CDR3 with reference TRBV18 and TRBJ2-1 gives the whole variable domain NAGVMQNPRHLVRRRGQEARLRCSPMKGHSHVYWYRQLPEEGLKFMVYLQKENIIDESGMPKERFSAEFPKEGPSILRIQQVVRGDSAAYFCASSPGNTLLYNEQFFGPGTRLTVL.

The chain uses TRBV5-6 and TRBJ2-3, with a tentative D call TRBD2 (7 bases). The CDR3 is 14 amino acids. CDR1 SGHDT and CDR2 YYEEEE come from the germline V gene. Trimming took off 4 bases at V and 3 bases at J, with 12 bases between the two ends. CDR3 protein: CASSLGGRTDTQYF. The CDR3 coding sequence is TGTGCCAGCAGCCTGGGGGGGCGAACAGATACGCAGTATTTT. The variable domain in full, completed from reference TRBV5-6 and TRBJ2-3, reads DAGVTQSPTHLIKTRGQQVTLRCSPKSGHDTVSWYQQALGQGPQFIFQYYEEEERQRGNFPDRFSGHQFPNYSSELNVNALLLGDSALYLCASSLGGRTDTQYFGPGTRLTVL.

The chain is built from TRBV15 and TRBJ1-1; 7 bases align to TRBD1. Germline assignment: CDR1 LNHNV and CDR2 YYDKDF (reference sequence). After removal of 3 bases from V and 4 bases from J, the junction contained 14 bases not matched to a gene. The CDR3 contains 17 residues. CDR3 sequence: CATSSNRGEIVSTEAFF. The CDR3 region has the DNA TGTGCCACCAGCAGCAACAGGGGCGAGATTGTTTCCACTGAAGCTTTCTTT.

This rearrangement joins TRBV27 to TRBJ2-3; TRBD2 matches at 9 bases. The ends lost 7 bases at V and 2 bases at J; junction bases unmatched: 7. This CDR3 has 15 amino acids. The germline CDR1 and CDR2 sequences are MNHEY and SMNVEV (reference sequence). As DNA, the CDR3 is TGTGCCAGCAAACAGCGGGAGGTACTCACAGATACGCAGTATTTT. Its protein is CASKQREVLTDTQYF.

CDR3 nucleotide sequence: TGTGCCAGCAGCTCTAGCGGGAGCTTCTACAATGAGCAGTTCTTC. It translates to CASSSSGSFYNEQFF. This sequence joins TRBV2 and TRBJ2-1; 10 bases align to TRBD2. With V trimmed by 6 bases and J by 3 bases, 5 bases remained unmatched. Germline V lookup: CDR1 SNHLY, CDR2 FYNNEI. CDR3 length equals 15 residues.

Only one count was recorded for this clone. At one end, the junction sequence differs from germline, possibly due to a read error. The rearrangement links TRBV11-2 to TRBJ2-7, with D maybe TRBD2 (6 bases). Per germline, CDR1 SGHAT and CDR2 FQNNGV. The CDR3 consists of 14 residues. CDR3 nucleotide sequence: TGTGCCAGCAGCTTGGGGACGGGGGATTACGGGCAGTACTTC. Translation: CASSLGTGDYGQYF.

The chain employs TRBV11-2 and TRBJ2-1; no reliable D call. Germline CDR1 is SGHAT and CDR2 is FQNNGV. Trimming stripped 9 bases from V and 5 bases from J, with 29 bases between. The CDR3 is 18 residues long. DNA of the CDR3: TGTGCCAGTTTGACTTTAGGAACACGCTTCTTTCAGAACAATGAGCAGTTCTTC. Its protein product is CASLTLGTRFFQNNEQFF.

The chain employs TRBV4-3 and TRBJ2-1, with 7 bases fitting TRBD2. Germline V gene data show CDR1 as LGHNA and CDR2 as YSLEER. V shed 3 bases, J shed 5 bases, and the junction held 7 bases outside the gene matches. The CDR3 has 15 residues. The CDR3 sequence: CASSQREQGNNEQFF. The CDR3 DNA follows: TGCGCCAGCAGCCAGCGGGAGCAGGGTAACAATGAGCAGTTCTTC.

Comments on this clone: A junction end diverges from the germline sequence, so it may reflect a read error. This rearrangement joins TRBV28 to TRBJ2-7; D not certain. The germline gives CDR1 MDHEN, CDR2 SYDVKM. The CDR3 sequence is 15 residues long. CDR3: CASSIWPDPRYEQYF. The CDR3 nucleotides read TGTGCCAGCAGTATATGGCCCGATCCCAGGTACGAGCAGTACTTC.

V usage is TRBV6-6 and J usage is TRBJ2-3; D not resolved. The CDR3 length is 14 residues. V gave up 3 bases and J gave up 2 bases, with 9 bases separating them. Germline values: CDR1 MNHNY, CDR2 SVGAGI (reference sequence). CDR3 protein: CASSYLVSTDTQYF. DNA for the CDR3: TGTGCCAGCAGTTATTTAGTCTCCACAGATACGCAGTATTTT.

In this sample, this clone turned up once. The CDR3 is CASSYTRGTEAFF. CDR3 sequence (DNA): TGTGCCAGCAGTTACACTCGGGGCACTGAAGCTTTCTTT. This chain links TRBV6-6 with TRBJ1-1; D remains ambiguous. This CDR3 is built from 13 residues. Germline assignment: CDR1 MNHNY and CDR2 SVGAGI (reference sequence). With 2 bases removed from V and 4 bases from J, the gap between germline ends came to 8 bases.

J is TRBJ2-7 and V is TRBV6-5; D remains unclear. The CDR3 has 12 residues. Germline CDR1 and CDR2: MNHEY and SVGAGI. V was cut by 2 bases and J by 5 bases, with 7 bases left in between. The CDR3 protein is CASSYNRNEQYF. CDR3 bases: TGTGCCAGCAGTTACAATCGGAACGAGCAGTACTTC.